The 18 T cell receptor beta chains given below trace back to one sample, sequenced in a study of cytomegalovirus exposure and HLA in healthy donors. PCR employed 60 Vbeta and 13 Jbeta primers. Libraries were prepared by immunoSEQ multiplex PCR; TCRdb keeps only in-frame clonotypes and omits some of them. The data hold around 80,000 clones, with roughly 79% observed a single time. The sample taken for sequencing was PBMCs. The receptors here all came from a female donor in good health and CMV-seronegative.

About this clone: Sequence at one end of the junction differs from germline and may be a read error. The chain employs TRBV28 and TRBJ2-2, with 10 bases aligning to TRBD2. Germline assignment: CDR1 MDHEN and CDR2 SYDVKM. The CDR3 runs to 16 residues. CDR3 bases: TGTGCCAGCAGTCTATGGACTAGCGGTAGCACCGGGGAGCTGTTTTTT. It specifies CASSLWTSGSTGELFF.

The genes are TRBV9 and TRBJ2-1; 9 bases align to TRBD2. The CDR3 runs to 16 residues. The V gene end was trimmed by 2 bases and the J gene end by 7 bases; junction bases not matched to a gene: 10. Germline-derived CDR1 and CDR2 are SGDLS and YYNGEE. CDR3 loop: CASSVEAGGFGNEQFF. The CDR3 DNA reads TGTGCCAGCAGCGTCGAAGCGGGAGGCTTCGGGAATGAGCAGTTCTTC.

Only a few counts were recorded for this clone. The CDR3 DNA reads TGTGCCTGGAAGGGCAGCGGGTGGGAGACCCAGTACTTC. This translates into CAWKGSGWETQYF. The V gene is TRBV30, the J gene TRBJ2-5; perhaps TRBD2 as D (6 bases). The length of the CDR3 is 13 residues. Trimming left V 4 bases short and J 5 bases short, with 14 bases between. Germline-derived CDR1 and CDR2 are GTSNPN and SVGIG (reference sequence).

The rearrangement links TRBV28 to TRBJ2-6; D remains unclear. CDR1 and CDR2 from the germline V gene are MDHEN and SYDVKM. The V gene lost 3 bases and the J gene lost 0 bases, with 9 bases spanning the gap. This CDR3 has 16 amino acids. The DNA of the CDR3 is TGTGCCAGCAGTTTTGGTGACTTCTCTGGGGCCAACGTCCTGACTTTC. Protein product: CASSFGDFSGANVLTF. The whole variable domain, remainder taken from reference TRBV28 and TRBJ2-6, is DVKVTQSSRYLVKRTGEKVFLECVQDMDHENMFWYRQDPGLGLRLIYFSYDVKMKEKGDIPEGYSVSREKKERFSLILESASTNQTSMYLCASSFGDFSGANVLTFGAGSRLTVL.

CDR3: CASSYSDSSYGYTF. For the CDR3, the DNA is TGTGCCAGCAGTTACTCGGACAGCTCCTATGGCTACACCTTC. J is TRBJ1-2 and V is TRBV6-5, with D perhaps TRBD1 (6 bases). V gave up 0 bases and J gave up 4 bases, with 9 bases separating them. Germline V gene data show CDR1 as MNHEY and CDR2 as SVGAGI. The CDR3 covers 14 residues.

This chain uses TRBV28 with TRBJ2-1, with 7 bases lining up with TRBD2. Germline V gene sequence: CDR1 MDHEN, CDR2 SYDVKM. The CDR3 has 16 amino acids. The junction had 11 bases not matched to a gene; V was cut back by 4 bases and J by 5 bases. In DNA, the CDR3 is TGTGCCAGCAGTTCCCATCCAGCGGGGCTAAACAATGAGCAGTTCTTC. This sequence encodes CASSSHPAGLNNEQFF.

V and J are TRBV5-6 and TRBJ2-2, with TRBD2 as a possible D gene (6 bases). Germline V lookup: CDR1 SGHDT, CDR2 YYEEEE. V was clipped by 7 bases and J by 0 bases, with 16 bases between them. This CDR3 has 16 amino acids. CDR3 residues: CASQRRGGANTGELFF. The DNA for the CDR3 is TGTGCCAGCCAGCGGCGGGGAGGCGCGAACACCGGGGAGCTGTTTTTT.

The chain is built from TRBV5-1 and TRBJ2-7; TRBD2 might be the D (5 bases). Between the trimmed V and J ends, which lost 3 bases and 6 bases, there was a span of 16 bases. Germline CDR1 reads SGHRS; CDR2 reads YFSETQ. The CDR3 contains 14 residues. CDR3 region: CASSWNRGTVEQYF. Here the CDR3 DNA reads TGCGCCAGCAGCTGGAACCGGGGTACAGTCGAGCAGTACTTC.

The gene calls are TRBV7-9 and TRBJ2-7; D possibly corresponds to TRBD2 (6 bases). CDR1 and CDR2 from the germline V gene are SEHNR and FQNEAQ (reference sequence). This CDR3 has 14 amino acids. Trimming took off 5 bases at V and 0 bases at J, with 11 bases between the two ends. The CDR3 region has the DNA TGTGCCAGCAGCCGGGACTTTGACTCCTACGAGCAGTACTTC. Translating it yields CASSRDFDSYEQYF.

This chain connects TRBV5-1 to TRBJ2-7; 8 bases fit TRBD2. The CDR3 length is 14 residues. The V segment lost 4 bases and the J segment 1 base; nucleotides outside the gene matches: 4. Looked up from germline, CDR1 is SGHRS and CDR2 is YFSETQ. Here the CDR3 reads CASSRAGASYEQYF. CDR3 DNA: TGCGCCAGCAGCCGAGCGGGGGCTTCCTACGAGCAGTACTTC.

The gene calls are TRBV16 and TRBJ1-5; the match to TRBD1 covers 7 bases. The germline gives CDR1 KGHSY, CDR2 FQNENV. The trim removed 6 bases at V and 0 bases at J, leaving 2 bases unmatched. The CDR3 runs to 14 residues. The CDR3 loop is CASSDRDSNQPQHF. Written as DNA, the CDR3 is TGTGCCAGCAGTGACAGGGATAGCAATCAGCCCCAGCATTTT.

V gene TRBV9 combines with J gene TRBJ2-3; 12 nucleotides match TRBD2. The CDR3 is 15 residues long. Germline CDR1 and CDR2: SGDLS and YYNGEE. V gave up 1 base and J gave up 6 bases; unmatched junction bases: 3. CDR3 in amino acids: CASSVLAGGLDTQYF. The CDR3, as DNA: TGTGCCAGCAGCGTACTAGCGGGGGGGCTTGATACGCAGTATTTT.

This rearrangement joins TRBV30 to TRBJ1-1; D gene unclear. This CDR3 region has 11 residues. Trimming removed 3 bases from V and 7 bases from J, with 9 bases in between. The germline V gene has CDR1 GTSNPN and CDR2 SVGIG (reference sequence). This CDR3 reads CAWSEGGEAFF. DNA for the CDR3: TGTGCCTGGAGCGAGGGCGGTGAAGCTTTCTTT.

V is TRBV6-5 and J is TRBJ2-1; the D gene is possibly TRBD2 (5 bases). Germline values: CDR1 MNHEY, CDR2 SVGAGI. This CDR3 spans 15 amino acids. Trimming took 4 bases from V and 8 from J, leaving 18 bases between them. The CDR3 DNA is TGTGCCAGCAGTTCACCTCGGGAAGGGTGGTATGAGCAGTTCTTC. This gives the protein CASSSPREGWYEQFF.

Only a few counts were recorded for this clone. The chain couples TRBV6-1 to TRBJ1-6, with 7 bases that match TRBD1. The CDR3 has 16 amino acids. CDR1 is MNHNS, CDR2 SASEGT, per germline. Unmatched junction bases numbered 12, after V lost 6 bases and J lost 7 bases. The DNA of the CDR3 is TGTGCCAGCAGAGAACGGGGAGACAGGGAAAATTCACCCCTCCACTTT. This codes for CASRERGDRENSPLHF.

Regarding this clone: Its ends do not fully match the called genes, so a read error is possible. The V call is TRBV11-2, the J call TRBJ2-7; D ambiguous. Germline lookup yields CDR1 SGHAT and CDR2 FQNNGV. CDR3 length: 12 residues. Here the CDR3 DNA reads TGTGCCAGCAGTTTAGCACGGTTGGAGCAGTACTTC. Its translation is CASSLARLEQYF.

The V and J genes are TRBV4-3 and TRBJ1-6; 9 positions match TRBD1. The V and J ends lost 1 base and 5 bases, in that order; junction bases with no gene match: 0. This CDR3 region has 15 residues. Germline CDR1 and CDR2: LGHNA and YSLEER. CDR3 protein: CASSQGTGDNSPLHF. DNA for the CDR3: TGCGCCAGCAGCCAAGGGACAGGGGATAATTCACCCCTCCACTTT.

V gene TRBV2 combines with J gene TRBJ2-7; 10 bases are shared with TRBD1. CDR1 and CDR2 (germline): SNHLY, FYNNEI. The CDR3 covers 19 residues. Trimming at V came to 5 bases and at J to 2 bases, leaving 18 bases not matched to a gene. The CDR3: CASSLPGTGDMMRTYEQYF. The CDR3, as DNA: TGTGCCAGCAGTCTTCCCGGGACAGGGGACATGATGAGGACCTACGAGCAGTACTTC. Full variable domain (remainder filled in from reference TRBV2 and TRBJ2-7): EPEVTQTPSHQVTQMGQEVILRCVPISNHLYFYWYRQILGQKVEFLVSFYNNEISEKSEIFDDQFSVERPDGSNFTLKIRSTKLEDSAMYFCASSLPGTGDMMRTYEQYFGPGTRLTVT.